Listed below are T cell receptor beta chains from one sample, sequenced in a study of blood T cell repertoires in COVID-19. Using immunoSEQ multiplex PCR, the repertoire was profiled, and TCRdb retains in-frame clones only, with some absent. The sample contains around 130,000 clones, 87% of which appear only once. Sequenced input: peripheral blood. The receptors derive from a woman in her fifties or sixties with acute or convalescent COVID-19. The CDR3 runs from the conserved cysteine through the conserved F or W. D genes are given only for firm matches. Where a row states a size, it is once, few, many or the class of an expanded clone; other rows omit it.

>TRBV6-5|.|.|TRBJ2-4
CAGEGEGKNIQYF
>TRBV10-3|.|.|TRBJ1-1
CAISESPGRMNTEAFF
>TRBV19|.|TRBD1|TRBJ2-6
CASSKTGTGALTASSGANVLTF
>TRBV5-4|.|.|TRBJ1-2
CASSLGAPEANYGYTF
>TRBV27|.|.|TRBJ2-7
CASAQLAAYDEQYF
>TRBV6-4|.|.|TRBJ2-6
CASSEGHLSGANVLTF
>TRBV19|.|TRBD1|TRBJ2-1
CASSSGQAGSEQFF
>TRBV18|.|.|TRBJ1-6
CASSTSTGQNSPLHF
>TRBV24-1|.|.|TRBJ2-1
CATSDLTTGKQFF
>TRBV7-7|.|TRBD2|TRBJ2-1
CASSLDSSGRDEQFF
>TRBV5-1|.|.|TRBJ2-1
CASSSGLDRPYNEQFF
>TRBV29-1|.|.|TRBJ1-2
CSVERGGASGYTF
>TRBV28|.|TRBD1|TRBJ2-1
CASCTGTGQGCYNEQFF
>TRBV19|.|.|TRBJ2-5
CASSIGGAQETQYF
>TRBV7-8|.|.|TRBJ2-3
CASSLNRDNTQYF
>TRBV6-2/TRBV6-3|.|.|TRBJ1-1
CASSYDRGNTEAFF
>TRBV3-1/TRBV3-2|.|TRBD2|TRBJ2-1
CASSQGFAAGVGRYNEQFF
>TRBV28|.|.|TRBJ1-2
CASTPAGGTPRGYGYTF
>TRBV27|.|TRBD1|TRBJ2-2
CASSLQGDVTGELFF
>TRBV4-2|few|TRBD1|TRBJ1-1
CASSQQLGQQTRAFF
>TRBV19|.|TRBD2|TRBJ2-3
CASSIRTAGLAGGPADTQYF
>TRBV5-1|.|.|TRBJ1-2
CASSLEDSKIDGYTF
>TRBV6-5|.|.|TRBJ1-3
CASTGTPGNTIYF
>TRBV2|once|.|TRBJ2-3
CASNGGSTDTQYF
>TRBV27|once|.|TRBJ1-6
CASSFAGRNSPLHF
>TRBV5-1|.|TRBD2|TRBJ2-7
CASSLEPAGVHEQYF
>TRBV5-1|.|TRBD2|TRBJ2-5
CASSPGLAGGPRETQYF
>TRBV7-8|.|TRBD2|TRBJ2-7
CASSLGRETYEQYF
>TRBV5-1|.|.|TRBJ2-7
CASSLTYSSYEQYF
>TRBV5-1|.|TRBD1|TRBJ2-2
CASSATGGGGELFF
>TRBV2|.|.|TRBJ2-5
CASRERGETQYF
>TRBV7-2|.|.|TRBJ1-2
CASSYGVRAFYTF
>TRBV28|.|TRBD2|TRBJ2-5
CASSSPGLAGGETQYF
>TRBV5-1|.|.|TRBJ2-7
CASSLLGSSYEQYF
>TRBV30|.|.|TRBJ1-4
CAWRGGGTIQGIPIAVEKLFF
>TRBV19|.|.|TRBJ2-2
CASGQDMATGELFF
>TRBV3-1/TRBV3-2|.|TRBD1|TRBJ2-7
CASSRRGQGAYEQYF
>TRBV3-1/TRBV3-2|.|.|TRBJ1-4
CASSPFMRHEKLFF
>TRBV28|.|TRBD1|TRBJ1-2
CASSAGQGASDYGYTF
>TRBV3-1/TRBV3-2|once|.|TRBJ1-1
CASSLSVTNTEAFF
>TRBV9|.|TRBD1|TRBJ1-1
CASSVPPGGNTEAFF
>TRBV6-5|.|TRBD1|TRBJ1-1
CASRRDRTNTEAFF
>TRBV19|.|.|TRBJ1-5
CASSTAGGNQPQHF
>TRBV5-1|.|TRBD1|TRBJ1-3
CASSLEPGGGNTIYF
>TRBV2|.|.|TRBJ1-2
CASSERGNGYTF
>TRBV4-2|.|.|TRBJ2-1
CASSQDPRGLYNEQFF
>TRBV28|.|TRBD1|TRBJ1-2
CASSSPSPTGPGYGYTF
>TRBV7-9|.|TRBD1|TRBJ1-2
CASSLEAGGDTF
>TRBV5-1|few|TRBD2|TRBJ2-2
CASSSGSYSPGELFF
>TRBV6-1|.|.|TRBJ1-1
CASSEASGARAFF
>TRBV3-1/TRBV3-2|.|TRBD2|TRBJ2-4
CASSPAGVSKNIQYF
>TRBV11-2|.|.|TRBJ1-6
CASSLSLPRSSYNSPLHF
>TRBV3-1/TRBV3-2|few|TRBD1|TRBJ1-1
CASSQLQGAAEAFF
>TRBV6-2/TRBV6-3|.|.|TRBJ2-2
CASSLVRIGGELFF
>TRBV5-4|.|.|TRBJ1-1
CASSLPREGTEAFF